This TCR beta chain emerged from a study of T-cell memory formation after mild COVID-19. This CDR3 has 16 amino acids. Germline CDR1 and CDR2: SGHTA and FQGNSA. With V trimmed by 1 base and J by 2 bases, 3 bases remained unmatched. Notes on this clonotype: Its antigen remains unknown.

Findings and limits, study-wide: The study found contracting CD4+ clones mainly in CM and EM and contracting CD8+ clones in EMRA.

Sample barcodes and UMIs were carried by the TCR alpha and TCR beta cDNA libraries that 5'RACE generated with constant-segment primers. TCRdb re-derived calls from the 5' RACE reads in MiXCR, one entry per CDR3 protein. The data hold under 400,000 distinct CDR3 sequences, with 25% to 30% observed a single time. The source is an adult woman who had mild COVID-19 (a few samples of this study predate the infection). Cell type and time point are not known. The source material was PBMCs or a T cell subset sorted from them (not recorded which). The chain couples TRBV7-2 to TRBJ2-1; 9 bases agree with TRBD2. The CDR3 protein is CASSLGASGTYNEQFF. DNA of the CDR3: TGTGCCAGCAGCTTAGGTGCTAGCGGGACCTACAATGAGCAGTTCTTC.